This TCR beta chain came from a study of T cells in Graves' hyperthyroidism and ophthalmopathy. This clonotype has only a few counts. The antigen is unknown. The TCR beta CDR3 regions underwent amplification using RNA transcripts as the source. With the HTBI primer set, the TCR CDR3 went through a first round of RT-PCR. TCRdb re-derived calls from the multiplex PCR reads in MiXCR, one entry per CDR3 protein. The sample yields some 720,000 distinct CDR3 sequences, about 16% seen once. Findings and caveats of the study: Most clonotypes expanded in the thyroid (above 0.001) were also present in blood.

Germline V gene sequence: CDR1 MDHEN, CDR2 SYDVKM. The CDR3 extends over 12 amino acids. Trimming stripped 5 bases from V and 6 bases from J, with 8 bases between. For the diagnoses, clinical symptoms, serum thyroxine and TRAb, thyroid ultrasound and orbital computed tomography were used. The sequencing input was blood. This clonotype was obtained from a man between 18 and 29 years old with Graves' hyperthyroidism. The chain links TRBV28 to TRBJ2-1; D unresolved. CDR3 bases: TGTGCCAGCAGTACCCAGCCCAATGAGCAGTTCTTC. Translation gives CASSTQPNEQFF. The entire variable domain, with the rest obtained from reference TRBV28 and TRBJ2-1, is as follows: DVKVTQSSRYLVKRTGEKVFLECVQDMDHENMFWYRQDPGLGLRLIYFSYDVKMKEKGDIPEGYSVSREKKERFSLILESASTNQTSMYLCASSTQPNEQFFGPGTRLTVL.